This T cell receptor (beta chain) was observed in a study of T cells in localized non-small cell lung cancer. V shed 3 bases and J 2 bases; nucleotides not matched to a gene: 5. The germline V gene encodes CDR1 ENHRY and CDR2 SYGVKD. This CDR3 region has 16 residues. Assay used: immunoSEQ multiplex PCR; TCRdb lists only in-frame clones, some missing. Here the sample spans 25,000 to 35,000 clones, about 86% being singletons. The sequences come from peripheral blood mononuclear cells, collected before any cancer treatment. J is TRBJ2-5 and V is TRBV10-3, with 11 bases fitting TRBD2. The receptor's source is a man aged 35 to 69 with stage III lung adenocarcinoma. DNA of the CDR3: TGTGCCATCAGTGAACTACTAGCGGGGGTACAAGAGACCCAGTACTTC. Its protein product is CAISELLAGVQETQYF.